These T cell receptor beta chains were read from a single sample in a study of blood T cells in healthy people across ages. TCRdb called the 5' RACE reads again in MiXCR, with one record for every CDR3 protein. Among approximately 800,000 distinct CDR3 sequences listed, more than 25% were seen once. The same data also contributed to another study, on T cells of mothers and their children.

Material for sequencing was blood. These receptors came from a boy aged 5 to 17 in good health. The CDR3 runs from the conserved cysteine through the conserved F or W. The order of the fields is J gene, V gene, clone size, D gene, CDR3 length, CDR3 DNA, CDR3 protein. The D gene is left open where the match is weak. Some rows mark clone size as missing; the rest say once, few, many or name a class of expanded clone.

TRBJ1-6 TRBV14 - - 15 TGTGCCAGCAGCCAAGGGGCGGGTCGCAATTCACCCCTCCACTTT CASSQGAGRNSPLHF
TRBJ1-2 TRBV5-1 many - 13 TGTGCCAGCAGCTTAGAGGGGAACTATGGCTACACCTTC CASSLEGNYGYTF
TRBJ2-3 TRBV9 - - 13 TGTGCCAGCAGCGTAGGTGAGGTAGATACGCAGTATTTT CASSVGEVDTQYF
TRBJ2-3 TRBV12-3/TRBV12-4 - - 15 TGTGCCAGCAGTCTGGCTCGGATCCAGACAGATACGCAGTATTTT CASSLARIQTDTQYF
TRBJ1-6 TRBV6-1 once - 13 TGTGCCAGCACGACACAAGAGGGTTCACCCCTCCACTTT CASTTQEGSPLHF
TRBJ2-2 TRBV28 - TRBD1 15 TGTACCAGCAGCGAGGGACAGACGAACACCGGGGAGCTGTTTTTT CTSSEGQTNTGELFF
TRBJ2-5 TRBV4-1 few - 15 TGCGCCAGCAGCCAAGATCGGACCAGACAAGAGACCCAGTACTTC CASSQDRTRQETQYF
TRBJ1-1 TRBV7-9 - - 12 TGTGCCAGCAGCTTCGCCAATTGGGAGGCTTTCTTT CASSFANWEAFF
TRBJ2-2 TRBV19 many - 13 TGTGCCAGTAGTGTAACAAACACCGGGGAGCTGTTTTTT CASSVTNTGELFF
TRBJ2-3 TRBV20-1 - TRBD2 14 TGCAGTGCTGAGACTAGCGGGGGGGCAGATACGCAGTATTTT CSAETSGGADTQYF
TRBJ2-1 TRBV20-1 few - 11 TGCAGTGCCGAAGAAGGGAATGAGCAGTTCTTC CSAEEGNEQFF